The 17 T cell receptor beta chains below come from one sample, sequenced in a study of beta chain features in type 1 diabetes. Whole-study findings and limits: In every one of the four CD4+ subsets, TCRB CDR3s were moderately but significantly shorter in Type 1 diabetes patients.

Expressed TCRB transcripts were sequenced after all isolated RNA was converted to cDNA. Sequencing used immunoSEQ multiplex PCR; TCRdb keeps in-frame clones, though not all of them. The sample has under 300,000 clones; roughly 14% are singletons. Their target antigens are unknown. The sequencing sample was made of naive CD4+ T cells from blood. These receptors originate from a man under 40 with type 1 diabetes.

V usage is TRBV5-1 and J usage is TRBJ1-1, with D perhaps matching TRBD1 (5 bases). The CDR3 is made up of 15 amino acids. Germline V gene data show CDR1 as SGHRS and CDR2 as YFSETQ. Trimming pared 4 bases from V and 1 base from J, leaving 14 bases between. CDR3 sequence: CASSPQTDANTEAFF. The CDR3 nucleotides read TGCGCCAGCAGCCCACAGACAGACGCGAACACTGAAGCTTTCTTT.

This clone came up a few times. The chain couples TRBV25-1 to TRBJ2-7; D not resolved. Germline values: CDR1 MGHDK, CDR2 SYGVNS. This CDR3 region has 13 residues. V lost 0 bases and J lost 3, with 6 bases in between. The CDR3 loop is CASSEYYSYEQYF. In nucleotides, the CDR3 is TGTGCCAGCAGTGAATATTACAGCTACGAGCAGTACTTC.

This clone was counted a few times. J is TRBJ2-6 and V is TRBV5-1; 11 bases map to TRBD1. J lost 0 bases, V lost 5 bases, and 7 bases had no gene match. Germline loops: CDR1 SGHRS, CDR2 YFSETQ. The CDR3 length is 18 residues. CDR3 coding DNA: TGCGCCAGCAGTCCAACCGGGACAGGGGGCTCTGGGGCCAACGTCCTGACTTTC. It codes for CASSPTGTGGSGANVLTF.

The CDR3 DNA reads as TGCAGCGTGTCAGGGTTAGCTGGAAACACCATATATTTT. Translating it yields CSVSGLAGNTIYF. The chain carries TRBV29-1 and TRBJ1-3, with D maybe TRBD1 (5 bases). The germline CDR1 and CDR2 sequences are SQVTM and ANQGSEA. V gave up 6 bases and J gave up 2 bases, with 11 bases separating them. This CDR3 has 13 residues.

The sample holds a few counts of this clone. The chain employs TRBV5-1 and TRBJ2-7; a possible D gene is TRBD1 (6 bases). CDR1 SGHRS and CDR2 YFSETQ come from the germline V gene. Trimming shortened V by 4 bases and J by 4 bases, and 12 bases separated the two germline ends. The CDR3 consists of 13 residues. The CDR3 is CASSAGDVYEQYF. The CDR3 DNA sequence: TGCGCCAGCAGCGCAGGGGACGTTTACGAGCAGTACTTC.

The chain joins TRBV19 to TRBJ2-5; D may be TRBD1 (5 bases). The germline V gene has CDR1 LNHDA and CDR2 SQIVND (reference sequence). Trimming cost V 9 bases and J 2 bases, with 10 bases left between them. The CDR3 runs 12 residues. CDR3 sequence: CASGNRQETQYF. In DNA, the CDR3 is TGTGCCAGCGGAAACAGGCAAGAGACCCAGTACTTC.

The chain is built from TRBV18 and TRBJ1-5, with D perhaps TRBD1 (6 bases). The CDR3 extends over 16 amino acids. V gave up 0 bases and J gave up 5 bases, with 14 bases separating them. The V gene's germline CDR1 is KGHSH and CDR2 LQKENI. The CDR3 here is CASSPPQQGGHQPQHF. CDR3 DNA sequence: TGTGCCAGCTCACCACCGCAACAGGGAGGGCATCAGCCCCAGCATTTT.

The chain uses TRBV15 and TRBJ1-2; no definite D call. The germline gives CDR1 LNHNV, CDR2 YYDKDF (reference sequence). The CDR3 sequence is 13 residues long. Trimming took off 5 bases at V and 5 bases at J, with 12 bases between the two ends. The CDR3: CATSAEGRYGYTF. CDR3 DNA sequence: TGTGCCACCAGCGCGGAAGGGAGGTATGGCTACACCTTC. The full variable domain, its missing parts supplied by reference TRBV15 and TRBJ1-2, is DAMVIQNPRYQVTQFGKPVTLSCSQTLNHNVMYWYQQKSSQAPKLLFHYYDKDFNNEADTPDNFQSRRPNTSFCFLDIRSPGLGDTAMYLCATSAEGRYGYTFGSGTRLTVV.

The rearrangement uses TRBV30 and TRBJ1-5, with 8 bases lining up with TRBD1. J was trimmed by 4 bases and V by 1 base; bases with no gene match: 3. This CDR3 contains 14 residues. Germline V gives CDR1 GTSNPN, CDR2 SVGIG (reference sequence). The CDR3 DNA reads as TGTGCCTGGAGTGCCCGGACAGGGAATCAGCCCCAGCATTTT. This gives the protein CAWSARTGNQPQHF.

This clone was detected a few times. The V gene is TRBV7-9, the J gene TRBJ2-7; 7 bases match TRBD1. The CDR3 runs 13 residues. The V segment lost 1 base and the J segment 6 bases; nucleotides outside the gene matches: 3. Germline V gives CDR1 SEHNR, CDR2 FQNEAQ (reference sequence). The DNA for the CDR3 is TGTGCCAGCAGCTTAGGGGACAGTCGCGAGCAGTACTTC. Encoded protein: CASSLGDSREQYF.

The chain links TRBV5-4 to TRBJ1-2, with 9 bases lining up with TRBD1. The J segment lost 2 bases and the V segment lost 6 bases, leaving 14 bases of the junction unmatched. The CDR3 spans 17 residues. The germline gives CDR1 SGHNT, CDR2 YYREEE (reference sequence). CDR3 loop: CASTRTGAILGNYGYTF. Here the CDR3 DNA reads TGTGCCAGCACCAGGACAGGGGCCATCCTCGGAAACTATGGCTACACCTTC. The full variable domain, rest sourced from reference TRBV5-4 and TRBJ1-2, is ETGVTQSPTHLIKTRGQQVTLRCSSQSGHNTVSWYQQALGQGPQFIFQYYREEENGRGNFPPRFSGLQFPNYSSELNVNALELDDSALYLCASTRTGAILGNYGYTFGSGTRLTVV.

This clone was seen a handful of times. V and J are TRBV7-9 and TRBJ2-7; 8 bases line up with TRBD2. Germline CDR1 is SEHNR and CDR2 is FQNEAQ (reference sequence). CDR3 length: 14 residues. After removal of 4 bases from V and 6 bases from J, the junction contained 8 bases not matched to a gene. CDR3 amino acids: CASSSGTSGGEQYF. The DNA of the CDR3 is TGTGCCAGCAGCTCCGGGACTAGTGGGGGCGAGCAGTACTTC.

This clone turned up a few times. The rearrangement links TRBV5-1 to TRBJ2-1; perhaps TRBD2 as D (6 bases). The V and J ends lost 0 bases and 5 bases respectively, with 12 bases between them. CDR1 SGHRS and CDR2 YFSETQ come from the germline V gene. The CDR3 has 15 amino acids. CDR3 loop: CASSLGAGSDNEQFF. The CDR3, as DNA: TGCGCCAGCAGCTTGGGAGCGGGTTCGGACAATGAGCAGTTCTTC.

This clone was recorded a few times. V usage is TRBV7-8 and J usage is TRBJ2-3; 13 nucleotides line up with TRBD2. This CDR3 region has 17 residues. V shed 3 bases and J 2 bases; nucleotides not matched to a gene: 5. Germline CDR1 and CDR2: SGHVS and FQNEAQ. The chain's CDR3 is CASSLRGLAGDTDTQYF. Written as DNA, the CDR3 is TGTGCCAGCAGCTTGCGAGGACTAGCGGGGGACACAGATACGCAGTATTTT.

The J gene is TRBJ2-7, the V gene TRBV5-1, with D unclear. The CDR3 has 12 amino acids. V lost 2 bases and J 3 bases, leaving 6 bases between the germline ends. Germline V lookup: CDR1 SGHRS, CDR2 YFSETQ. The CDR3 sequence: CASSFDFYEQYF. CDR3 DNA: TGCGCCAGCAGCTTTGACTTCTACGAGCAGTACTTC. The whole variable domain, filled in from reference TRBV5-1 and TRBJ2-7, reads KAGVTQTPRYLIKTRGQQVTLSCSPISGHRSVSWYQQTPGQGLQFLFEYFSETQRNKGNFPGRFSGRQFSNSRSEMNVSTLELGDSALYLCASSFDFYEQYFGPGTRLTVT.

The rearrangement joins TRBV2 to TRBJ1-5; 8 bases fit TRBD1. Germline-derived CDR1 and CDR2 are SNHLY and FYNNEI. This CDR3 contains 15 residues. Trimming cost V 6 bases and J 6 bases; bases outside gene matches: 10. CDR3: CASRRQQGGSQPQHF. The CDR3, as DNA: TGTGCCAGCAGGAGACAACAGGGGGGGAGTCAGCCCCAGCATTTT.

This clone was seen a handful of times. This chain joins TRBV25-1 and TRBJ1-1; D unclear. The CDR3 contains 13 residues. CDR1 is MGHDK and CDR2 is SYGVNS in the germline V gene. The V and J ends lost 3 bases and 3 bases respectively, with 8 bases between them. The CDR3 protein is CASSETGYTEAFF. CDR3 nucleotide sequence: TGTGCCAGCAGTGAGACCGGGTACACTGAAGCTTTCTTT.